These 25 T cell receptor beta chains share one sample of origin, sequenced in a study of blood T cell repertoires in COVID-19. Produced via immunoSEQ multiplex PCR; TCRdb's table is partial and in-frame only. The sample has roughly 180,000 clones, roughly 85% seen once. The sample was peripheral blood. The receptors here all came from a woman aged 50 to 60 with COVID-19, enrolled during active disease.

The genes are TRBV2 and TRBJ2-2; a possible D gene is TRBD1 (5 bases). This CDR3 region has 14 residues. Germline V gives CDR1 SNHLY, CDR2 FYNNEI. The V and J ends lost 7 bases and 1 base respectively, with 10 bases between them. For the CDR3, the DNA is TGTGCCAGCAAGGGCAGGGAGAACACCGGGGAGCTGTTTTTT. It codes for CASKGRENTGELFF.

This chain joins TRBV7-9 and TRBJ2-1, with 14 bases identical to TRBD2. Germline CDR1 reads SEHNR; CDR2 reads FQNEAQ (reference sequence). After removal of 5 bases from V and 4 bases from J, the junction contained 4 bases not matched to a gene. CDR3 length equals 16 residues. The DNA of the CDR3 is TGTGCCAGCAGCGCAAGACTAGCGGGGGGGTACAATGAGCAGTTCTTC. Translated, it gives CASSARLAGGYNEQFF.

The chain uses TRBV3-1 (or the pseudogene TRBV3-2) and TRBJ2-7; D perhaps matches TRBD2 (6 bases). The germline CDR1 and CDR2 sequences are LGHDT and YNNKEL (reference sequence). The CDR3 runs to 14 residues. Trimming removed 2 bases at V and 2 bases at J, with 10 bases between. CDR3 DNA sequence: TGTGCCAGCAGCCAAATGGGAGGCCCCTACGAGCAGTACTTC. Encoded protein: CASSQMGGPYEQYF.

This clone turned up a few times. The rearrangement links TRBV28 to TRBJ1-2, with a weak D call TRBD1 (6 bases). The CDR3 runs 15 residues. Trimming left V 2 bases short and J 5 bases short, with 15 bases between. Germline CDR1 and CDR2: MDHEN and SYDVKM. CDR3 coding DNA: TGTGCCAGCAGTTTACTCTCCCAGCAGGGGTATGGCTACACCTTC. Protein: CASSLLSQQGYGYTF.

The chain uses TRBV30 and TRBJ1-1, with D perhaps TRBD1 (5 bases). V shed 1 base and J shed 0 bases, with 9 bases lying between them. Per the germline V gene, CDR1 is GTSNPN and CDR2 is SVGIG (reference sequence). The CDR3 extends over 14 amino acids. The CDR3 DNA reads as TGTGCCTGGAGTGGGGGCAGCCTGAACACTGAAGCTTTCTTT. Translated: CAWSGGSLNTEAFF.

V and J are TRBV2 and TRBJ1-5, with 9 positions matching TRBD1. Germline CDR1 reads SNHLY; CDR2 reads FYNNEI. The trim removed 6 bases at V and 6 bases at J, leaving 3 bases unmatched. The CDR3 sequence is 13 residues long. The CDR3 spells CASRQGAGQPQHF. In DNA form, the CDR3 reads TGTGCCAGCAGACAGGGGGCCGGTCAGCCCCAGCATTTT. The variable domain in full, with the rest retrieved from reference TRBV2 and TRBJ1-5, is EPEVTQTPSHQVTQMGQEVILRCVPISNHLYFYWYRQILGQKVEFLVSFYNNEISEKSEIFDDQFSVERPDGSNFTLKIRSTKLEDSAMYFCASRQGAGQPQHFGDGTRLSIL.

The genes are TRBV24-1 and TRBJ2-2; D possibly corresponds to TRBD2 (7 bases). The germline V gene has CDR1 KGHDR and CDR2 SFDVKD. This CDR3 spans 13 amino acids. Trimming took 9 bases from V and 5 from J, leaving 12 bases between them. The CDR3, as DNA: TGTGCCACCGCTGGGGGGGCTACCGGGGAGCTGTTTTTT. Translated, it gives CATAGGATGELFF.

J is TRBJ1-6 and V is TRBV6-5, with 7 positions matching TRBD1. CDR3 length: 13 residues. V shed 9 bases and J 8 bases; nucleotides not matched to a gene: 7. Germline CDR1 MNHEY, CDR2 SVGAGI. CDR3 residues: CASSGGRYSPLHF. The CDR3 nucleotides read TGTGCCAGTTCAGGGGGTCGGTATTCACCCCTCCACTTT.

This clone appeared a few times. The V and J genes are TRBV6-5 and TRBJ1-5; 7 bases align to TRBD1. The CDR3 contains 13 residues. Germline assignment: CDR1 MNHEY and CDR2 SVGAGI. The trim removed 10 bases at V and 6 bases at J, leaving 9 bases unmatched. DNA for the CDR3: TGTGCCACTCGACAGGGAGTCACTCAGCCCCAGCATTTT. Translation gives CATRQGVTQPQHF.

The chain is built from TRBV11-3 and TRBJ2-7; 10 bases are shared with TRBD1. Per the germline V gene, CDR1 is SGHNT and CDR2 is YENEEA. V lost 3 bases to trimming and J lost 6 bases; unmatched junction nucleotides: 5. The CDR3 has 14 residues. CDR3 sequence (DNA): TGTGCCAGCAGCTTGGGGGACAGGGGTTTCGAGCAGTACTTC. Its protein product is CASSLGDRGFEQYF.

The CDR3 is CSTLTGNTEAFF. CDR3 bases: TGCAGCACGCTGACAGGGAACACTGAAGCTTTCTTT. This chain links TRBV29-1 with TRBJ1-1, with D possibly TRBD1 on 6 matching bases. Germline-derived CDR1 and CDR2 are SQVTM and ANQGSEA. The CDR3 runs 12 residues. V was trimmed by 8 bases and J by 1 base, leaving 11 bases between them.

The CDR3 coding sequence is TGTGCCAGCACCCAGGACAGCTCTGGAAACACCATATATTTT. Translating it yields CASTQDSSGNTIYF. The chain couples TRBV3-1 (or the pseudogene TRBV3-2) to TRBJ1-3; tentatively, D is TRBD1 (6 bases). V dropped 7 bases and J dropped 0 bases, with 10 bases sitting between them. This CDR3 comprises 14 residues. Germline lookup yields CDR1 LGHDT and CDR2 YNNKEL (reference sequence).

The chain joins TRBV10-3 to TRBJ1-1, with 9 bases identical to TRBD1. The ends lost 10 bases at V and 2 bases at J; junction bases unmatched: 8. Looked up from germline, CDR1 is ENHRY and CDR2 is SYGVKD. This CDR3 has 14 residues. CDR3 DNA: TGTGCCACCCACAGGGGGCTGGGAAACACTGAAGCTTTCTTT. Its translation is CATHRGLGNTEAFF.

The CDR3 loop reads CAWSIRTDGEQYF. DNA for the CDR3: TGTGCCTGGAGTATAAGGACAGACGGCGAGCAGTACTTC. The V call is TRBV30, the J call TRBJ2-7, with a weak D call TRBD1 (6 bases). Germline V gene sequence: CDR1 GTSNPN, CDR2 SVGIG (reference sequence). This CDR3 contains 13 residues. V was cut by 2 bases and J by 6 bases, with 14 bases left in between.

This clone has just one count. The chain carries TRBV27 and TRBJ2-1; 10 nucleotides match TRBD1. CDR1 and CDR2 from the germline V gene are MNHEY and SMNVEV (reference sequence). The CDR3 is 17 residues long. Trimming at V came to 6 bases and at J to 4 bases, leaving 12 bases not matched to a gene. The CDR3 region has the DNA TGTGCCAGCAGACTCACCCCCAGGGACAGGGGTTACAATGAGCAGTTCTTC. Translating gives CASRLTPRDRGYNEQFF.

The J gene is TRBJ2-1, the V gene TRBV5-1; 12 nucleotides line up with TRBD2. After removal of 7 bases from V and 7 bases from J, the junction contained 12 bases not matched to a gene. CDR1 is SGHRS and CDR2 is YFSETQ in the germline V gene. The CDR3 spans 16 residues. In DNA, the CDR3 is TGCGCCAGCTACTCCGGATCTAGCGGGGGGGCAAATGAGCAGTTCTTC. Translation: CASYSGSSGGANEQFF.

J is TRBJ2-7 and V is TRBV3-1 (or the pseudogene TRBV3-2); 9 bases align to TRBD2. The junction had 11 bases not matched to a gene; V was cut back by 4 bases and J by 1 base. Germline CDR1 LGHDT, CDR2 YNNKEL (reference sequence). The CDR3 length is 17 residues. The CDR3 region has the DNA TGTGCCAGCAGCCCTTGGCTAGCGGGGTATCTATCCTACGAGCAGTACTTC. Amino acids: CASSPWLAGYLSYEQYF.

This clone turned up a few times. The chain employs TRBV7-3 and TRBJ2-1; D might be TRBD1 (5 bases). V lost 2 bases, J lost 4 bases, and 12 bases lay in between. The CDR3 covers 15 residues. Germline V gene data show CDR1 as SGHTA and CDR2 as FQGTGA. In DNA, the CDR3 is TGTGCCAGCAGCTTAGGGGCTGGCGGTTACAATGAGCAGTTCTTC. It translates to CASSLGAGGYNEQFF.

V usage is TRBV18 and J usage is TRBJ2-3; 14 bases fit TRBD2. The CDR3 runs 17 residues. The junction had 7 bases not matched to a gene; V was cut back by 6 bases and J by 2 bases. Germline V gives CDR1 KGHSH, CDR2 LQKENI. The CDR3 loop reads CASSSGLAGGITDTQYF. For the CDR3, the DNA is TGTGCCAGCTCGTCAGGACTAGCGGGGGGAATCACAGATACGCAGTATTTT. Variable domain in full (rest from reference TRBV18 and TRBJ2-3): NAGVMQNPRHLVRRRGQEARLRCSPMKGHSHVYWYRQLPEEGLKFMVYLQKENIIDESGMPKERFSAEFPKEGPSILRIQQVVRGDSAAYFCASSSGLAGGITDTQYFGPGTRLTVL.

The chain employs TRBV7-3 and TRBJ2-1; TRBD2 matches 13 bases. The germline V gene has CDR1 SGHTA and CDR2 FQGTGA. This CDR3 spans 18 amino acids. Trimming took 1 base from V and 8 from J; bases not matched to a gene: 11. The CDR3 reads CASSLRLAGGPGADEQFF. The CDR3 DNA sequence: TGTGCCAGCAGCTTAAGACTAGCGGGGGGCCCGGGCGCGGATGAGCAGTTCTTC.

J is TRBJ1-4 and V is TRBV27, with D tentatively TRBD1 (6 bases). The CDR3 runs 13 residues. Trimming removed 8 bases from V and 11 bases from J, with 18 bases in between. The germline CDR1 and CDR2 sequences are MNHEY and SMNVEV (reference sequence). In DNA, the CDR3 is TGTGCCAGCGCCTCGGGGGGGGGCCATAAACTGTTTTTT. Residues: CASASGGGHKLFF.

This sequence joins TRBV19 and TRBJ1-5; 11 bases fit TRBD1. Germline assignment: CDR1 LNHDA and CDR2 SQIVND (reference sequence). This CDR3 spans 16 amino acids. Trimming took 5 bases from V and 7 from J; bases not matched to a gene: 10. The CDR3 DNA follows: TGTGCCAGTAGTGGACAGGGGGCGCAGGGTGGACAGCCCCAGCATTTT. This sequence encodes CASSGQGAQGGQPQHF.

This clone was detected once. The V gene is TRBV7-9, the J gene TRBJ1-2; tentative D call: TRBD1 (6 bases). The V gene's germline CDR1 is SEHNR and CDR2 FQNEAQ (reference sequence). CDR3 length: 14 residues. Trimming removed 5 bases from V and 2 bases from J, with 12 bases in between. For the CDR3, the DNA is TGTGCCAGCAGCCGGACAGTGACCAACTATGGCTACACCTTC. This encodes CASSRTVTNYGYTF.

DNA of the CDR3: TGTGCCAGCAGTTGGTGGTCGGGGTCAGAGCAGTTCTTC. It translates to CASSWWSGSEQFF. This chain joins TRBV6-2 or TRBV6-3 and TRBJ2-1, with a weak D call TRBD2 (5 bases). CDR1 is MNHEY, CDR2 SVGEGT, per germline. This CDR3 region has 13 residues. The V gene lost 4 bases and the J gene lost 10 bases, with 14 bases spanning the gap.

The CDR3 loop reads CASSSSRGIYEQYF. CDR3 bases: TGTGCCAGCAGTTCTTCCCGGGGTATCTACGAGCAGTACTTC. The chain joins TRBV27 to TRBJ2-7; maybe TRBD2 (5 bases). Germline CDR1 and CDR2: MNHEY and SMNVEV (reference sequence). Trimming took off 4 bases at V and 3 bases at J, with 13 bases between the two ends. CDR3 length: 14 residues.